This passage covers 28 T cell receptor beta chains from one sample sequenced in a study of early T cells in non-severe SARS-CoV-2 infection. Via MiXCR, TCRdb re-called the 5' RACE reads, giving one row per CDR3 protein. The sample has 40,000 to 55,000 distinct CDR3 sequences, less than 8.5% seen once. Source material: whole blood. The receptors come from an adult who was a healthcare worker with PCR-confirmed SARS-CoV-2 infection or an uninfected control (not recorded which).

This chain joins TRBV28 and TRBJ2-7; D gene uncertain. Per germline, CDR1 MDHEN and CDR2 SYDVKM. Deletions cut 4 bases from V and 2 bases from J, with 3 bases between. The CDR3 spans 11 residues. The CDR3 bases are TGTGCCAGCAGTTGGACCTACGAGCAGTACTTC. Translated, it gives CASSWTYEQYF.

This chain uses TRBV2 with TRBJ2-1; 7 bases align to TRBD2. Unmatched junction bases numbered 5, after V lost 3 bases and J lost 3 bases. The CDR3 is 15 amino acids. Germline CDR1 and CDR2: SNHLY and FYNNEI. As DNA, the CDR3 is TGTGCCAGCAGTGAGATGAGCGGGGACTACAATGAGCAGTTCTTC. Its translation is CASSEMSGDYNEQFF.

The chain joins TRBV18 to TRBJ1-2; tentative D call: TRBD1 (5 bases). The V and J ends lost 2 bases and 7 bases respectively, with 14 bases between them. Per the germline V gene, CDR1 is KGHSH and CDR2 is LQKENI. This CDR3 is 14 amino acids long. The CDR3 loop is CASSPGDGAFGYTF. CDR3 coding DNA: TGTGCCAGCTCACCAGGCGATGGGGCCTTTGGCTACACCTTC.

The sample holds many counts of this clonotype. The chain is built from TRBV6-5 and TRBJ1-2; no firm D call. Trimming removed 3 bases at V and 8 bases at J, with 19 bases between. Germline CDR1 MNHEY, CDR2 SVGAGI. This CDR3 is 15 amino acids long. The CDR3 DNA reads TGTGCCAGCAGTTATGAACGGTATGCAGGCGGCGGCTACACCTTC. It translates to CASSYERYAGGGYTF.

The gene calls are TRBV10-3 and TRBJ2-1; D gene uncertain. The germline V gene has CDR1 ENHRY and CDR2 SYGVKD. There are 10 residues in the CDR3. Trimming shortened V by 2 bases and J by 9 bases, and 2 bases separated the two germline ends. For the CDR3, the DNA is TGTGCCATCAGTGAGAGTGAGCAGTTCTTC. It is translated as CAISESEQFF.

The gene calls are TRBV9 and TRBJ2-1; no reliable D call. V shed 3 bases and J shed 9 bases, with 19 bases lying between them. The CDR3 runs to 15 residues. Germline lookup yields CDR1 SGDLS and CDR2 YYNGEE. The CDR3 reads CASSAKDGPNGEQFF. The CDR3 DNA reads as TGTGCCAGCAGCGCCAAGGACGGACCCAACGGTGAGCAGTTCTTC.

This clonotype was recorded many times. The rearrangement joins TRBV20-1 to TRBJ1-2, with D perhaps matching TRBD1 (5 bases). The V and J ends lost 4 bases and 2 bases respectively, with 8 bases between them. The V gene's germline CDR1 is DFQATT and CDR2 SNEGSKA (reference sequence). CDR3 size: 12 residues. The CDR3 DNA sequence: TGCAGTGCTAAAGGGGCCAACTATGGCTACACCTTC. Protein: CSAKGANYGYTF.

This clonotype showed up just a few times. This chain uses TRBV16 with TRBJ1-4; D is unclear. The V end was cut by 1 base, the J end by 5 bases, with 11 bases between. This CDR3 contains 15 residues. Germline CDR1 is KGHSY and CDR2 is FQNENV. CDR3 protein: CASSQFLRENEKLFF. The CDR3 coding sequence is TGTGCCAGCAGCCAATTCTTACGGGAAAATGAAAAACTGTTTTTT.

The chain recombines TRBV6-2 or TRBV6-3 with TRBJ1-1, with a weak D call TRBD1 (5 bases). This CDR3 is built from 14 residues. Trimming removed 6 bases from V and 5 bases from J, with 16 bases in between. Per germline, CDR1 MNHEY and CDR2 SVGEGT. The CDR3 protein is CASRRDGSGTEAFF. The CDR3, as DNA: TGTGCCAGCAGGCGGGACGGGAGCGGGACTGAAGCTTTCTTT.

The chain joins TRBV3-1 to TRBJ2-3; 7 bases map to TRBD2. The ends lost 0 bases at V and 5 bases at J; junction bases unmatched: 5. This CDR3 contains 15 residues. Germline V CDR1 and CDR2: LGHDT, YNNKEL (reference sequence). CDR3 amino acids: CASSQEKRGRDTQYF. CDR3 in DNA: TGTGCCAGCAGCCAAGAGAAGCGGGGTAGAGATACGCAGTATTTT.

This clonotype was seen more than once but under ten times. The CDR3 reads CSAVTASGGSLYEQYF. CDR3 nucleotide sequence: TGCAGTGCTGTAACCGCTAGCGGGGGCTCCCTCTACGAGCAGTACTTC. The chain combines TRBV20-1 with TRBJ2-7, with 10 bases aligning to TRBD2. Germline values: CDR1 DFQATT, CDR2 SNEGSKA (reference sequence). V trimming: 5 bases; J trimming: 3 bases; junction bases outside the gene matches: 13. This CDR3 spans 16 amino acids.

This clonotype was seen at least ten times. The chain carries TRBV7-9 and TRBJ2-2; TRBD1 matches 8 bases. This CDR3 region has 16 residues. V gave up 5 bases and J gave up 2 bases; unmatched junction bases: 7. Germline CDR1 is SEHNR and CDR2 is FQNEAQ (reference sequence). CDR3 coding DNA: TGTGCCAGCAGCGGTCGACAGGGGACTAACACCGGGGAGCTGTTTTTT. It translates to CASSGRQGTNTGELFF.

This clonotype was seen at least ten times. The chain combines TRBV28 with TRBJ2-4, with D tentatively TRBD1 (6 bases). Germline lookup yields CDR1 MDHEN and CDR2 SYDVKM. V lost 5 bases and J lost 8, with 16 bases in between. The CDR3 is 14 amino acids. DNA for the CDR3: TGTGCCAGCAGTCCCTCCGCAGGGGCGGACATTCAGTACTTC. Its protein is CASSPSAGADIQYF.

In its sample, this clonotype was seen a few times. CDR3 sequence: CASKTGRYSNQPQHF. The DNA of the CDR3 is TGTGCCAGTAAGACAGGGAGGTATAGCAATCAGCCCCAGCATTTT. This sequence joins TRBV28 and TRBJ1-5; 7 positions match TRBD1. Germline V gene lookup returns CDR1 MDHEN and CDR2 SYDVKM. The J segment lost 0 bases and the V segment lost 9 bases, leaving 8 bases of the junction unmatched. The CDR3 length is 15 residues.

In its sample, this clonotype was seen many times. This chain links TRBV28 with TRBJ1-2; no clear D gene. The CDR3 loop spans 11 amino acids. V dropped 7 bases and J dropped 4 bases, with 7 bases sitting between them. The germline V gene encodes CDR1 MDHEN and CDR2 SYDVKM. As DNA, the CDR3 is TGTGCCAGCAATCGCCTCTATGGCTACACCTTC. Translated, it gives CASNRLYGYTF.

This chain uses TRBV20-1 with TRBJ2-5; 7 nucleotides match TRBD2. Per the germline V gene, CDR1 is DFQATT and CDR2 is SNEGSKA (reference sequence). This CDR3 is built from 14 residues. V trimming: 8 bases; J trimming: 3 bases; junction bases outside the gene matches: 12. The DNA for the CDR3 is TGCAGTTCTCCACGCCAGCGGGGTGAAGAGACCCAGTACTTC. It encodes CSSPRQRGEETQYF.

This clonotype was seen repeatedly, ten times or more. The chain links TRBV29-1 to TRBJ2-7, with D possibly matching TRBD1 (6 bases). The length of the CDR3 is 13 residues. From germline, CDR1 is SQVTM and CDR2 ANQGSEA. V lost 4 bases to trimming and J lost 3 bases, with 13 bases between them. CDR3 loop: CSVGPGQHYEQYF. CDR3 sequence (DNA): TGCAGCGTTGGACCCGGACAGCACTACGAGCAGTACTTC.

This clonotype was seen more than once but under ten times. The chain joins TRBV4-3 to TRBJ2-2, with 9 nucleotides matching TRBD2. The CDR3 has 18 residues. Per germline, CDR1 LGHNA and CDR2 YSLEER. Trimming at V came to 0 bases and at J to 4 bases, leaving 9 bases not matched to a gene. CDR3 region: CASSQDLVGLASTGELFF. CDR3 bases: TGCGCCAGCAGCCAAGATCTGGTGGGACTAGCTTCCACCGGGGAGCTGTTTTTT.

V and J are TRBV5-1 and TRBJ2-3; 11 nucleotides agree with TRBD2. Losses at the gene ends were 0 bases for V and 0 bases for J; bases not matched to a gene: 3. The CDR3 is made up of 17 amino acids. Germline V gives CDR1 SGHRS, CDR2 YFSETQ. CDR3: CASSLDSGGASTDTQYF. The CDR3 region has the DNA TGCGCCAGCAGCTTGGATAGCGGGGGGGCAAGCACAGATACGCAGTATTTT. The whole variable domain, filled in from reference TRBV5-1 and TRBJ2-3, reads KAGVTQTPRYLIKTRGQQVTLSCSPISGHRSVSWYQQTPGQGLQFLFEYFSETQRNKGNFPGRFSGRQFSNSRSEMNVSTLELGDSALYLCASSLDSGGASTDTQYFGPGTRLTVL.

This clonotype appeared many times. The V and J genes are TRBV12-3 or TRBV12-4 and TRBJ2-1, with 7 bases lining up with TRBD1. J gave up 6 bases and V 6 bases, and 5 bases lay outside the gene matches. This CDR3 has 13 amino acids. The CDR3, as DNA: TGTGCCAGCAGACAGGGGAGCTTCAATGAGCAGTTCTTC. Translated, it gives CASRQGSFNEQFF.

This clonotype was seen only a few times. The chain links TRBV9 to TRBJ2-5; tentative D call: TRBD1 (6 bases). This CDR3 contains 16 residues. V dropped 0 bases and J dropped 2 bases, with 14 bases sitting between them. Germline assignment: CDR1 SGDLS and CDR2 YYNGEE. CDR3 protein: CASSVGPGVEQETQYF. In nucleotides, the CDR3 is TGTGCCAGCAGCGTAGGCCCAGGGGTGGAGCAAGAGACCCAGTACTTC.

This clonotype was counted once. Given a much more abundant clone one base away, this may be a read error. The chain couples TRBV13 to TRBJ2-3; TRBD1 might be the D (5 bases). CDR3 length: 17 residues. CDR1 and CDR2 from the germline V gene are PRHDT and FYEKMQ (reference sequence). CDR3 nucleotide sequence: TGTGCCTGCAGCTTAGAGTTCTTGGCAGGGAGCACAGATACGCAGTATTTT. Its protein is CACSLEFLAGSTDTQYF.

This clonotype was detected many times. V usage is TRBV19 and J usage is TRBJ2-3, with 12 bases matching TRBD2. The CDR3 contains 17 residues. The V gene's germline CDR1 is LNHDA and CDR2 SQIVND (reference sequence). After removal of 7 bases from V and 6 bases from J, the junction contained 14 bases not matched to a gene. CDR3 sequence reads: CASTLQGGLAGHDTQYF. In DNA, the CDR3 is TGTGCCAGTACCCTACAGGGAGGACTAGCGGGGCATGATACGCAGTATTTT.

This clonotype was found many times. This chain joins TRBV7-9 and TRBJ2-3; possibly TRBD1 or TRBD2 for D (5 bases each). Germline V lookup: CDR1 SEHNR, CDR2 FQNEAQ (reference sequence). V shed 5 bases and J shed 1 base, with 19 bases lying between them. This CDR3 is 17 amino acids long. The CDR3 DNA sequence: TGTGCCAGCAGCGCATCGGGGACGTTCTTCCGCACAGATACGCAGTATTTT. It specifies CASSASGTFFRTDTQYF.

This clonotype has a count of ten or more. This chain links TRBV6-1 with TRBJ1-4; TRBD1 matches at 7 bases. V lost 6 bases and J lost 5; bases outside the gene matches: 9. The CDR3 is made up of 15 amino acids. Germline assignment: CDR1 MNHNS and CDR2 SASEGT. CDR3 coding DNA: TGTGCCAGCAGATATTTTCAGGGGGGCAATGAAAAACTGTTTTTT. Translation gives CASRYFQGGNEKLFF.

This clonotype has at least ten counts. The rearrangement links TRBV4-3 to TRBJ2-7, with 10 bases fitting TRBD1. Unmatched junction bases numbered 2, after V lost 0 bases and J lost 3 bases. CDR1 and CDR2 (germline): LGHNA, YSLEER. The CDR3 length is 15 residues. Here the CDR3 reads CASSQDWDRGYEQYF. The DNA for the CDR3 is TGCGCCAGCAGCCAAGATTGGGACAGGGGCTACGAGCAGTACTTC.

This clonotype was seen more than once but under ten times. The rearrangement uses TRBV7-9 and TRBJ2-3; 9 positions match TRBD1. The V segment lost 5 bases and the J segment 4 bases; nucleotides outside the gene matches: 7. This CDR3 has 15 residues. Germline V CDR1 and CDR2: SEHNR, FQNEAQ (reference sequence). The CDR3 nucleotides are TGTGCCAGCAGCGGAAACAGGGGGCGCGCAGATACGCAGTATTTT. Amino acids: CASSGNRGRADTQYF.

This clonotype was picked up many times. This sequence joins TRBV10-3 and TRBJ2-1; D assignment may be TRBD1 or TRBD2 (5 bases each). Trimming took off 2 bases at V and 7 bases at J, with 12 bases between the two ends. Germline-derived CDR1 and CDR2 are ENHRY and SYGVKD. CDR3 length equals 14 residues. CDR3 loop: CAISERDASNEQFF. CDR3 DNA sequence: TGTGCCATCAGTGAGAGGGACGCAAGTAATGAGCAGTTCTTC.